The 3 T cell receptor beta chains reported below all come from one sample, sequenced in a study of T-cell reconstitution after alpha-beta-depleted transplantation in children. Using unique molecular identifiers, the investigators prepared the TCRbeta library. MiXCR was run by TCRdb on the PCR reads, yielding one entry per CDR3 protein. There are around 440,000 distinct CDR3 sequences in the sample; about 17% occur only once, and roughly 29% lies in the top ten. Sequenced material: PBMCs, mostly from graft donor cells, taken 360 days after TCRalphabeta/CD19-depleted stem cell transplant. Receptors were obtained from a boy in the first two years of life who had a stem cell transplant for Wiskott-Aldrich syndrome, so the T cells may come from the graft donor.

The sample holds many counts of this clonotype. CDR3 sequence: CASSLKRQDKAFF. CDR3 DNA sequence: TGTGCCAGCAGCCTGAAGAGACAGGATAAAGCTTTCTTT. The chain has TRBV7-2 and TRBJ1-1, with a possible D match to TRBD1 (6 bases). The CDR3 sequence is 13 residues long. Trimming took off 5 bases at V and 9 bases at J, with 16 bases between the two ends. Per the germline V gene, CDR1 is SGHTA and CDR2 is FQGNSA.

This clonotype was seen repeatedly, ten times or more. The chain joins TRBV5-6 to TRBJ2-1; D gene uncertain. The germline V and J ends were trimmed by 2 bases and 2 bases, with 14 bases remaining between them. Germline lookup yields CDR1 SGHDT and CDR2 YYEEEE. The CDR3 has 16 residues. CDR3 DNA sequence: TGTGCCAGCAGCTTCCAGGTTGCCCCAACCTACAATGAGCAGTTCTTC. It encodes CASSFQVAPTYNEQFF.

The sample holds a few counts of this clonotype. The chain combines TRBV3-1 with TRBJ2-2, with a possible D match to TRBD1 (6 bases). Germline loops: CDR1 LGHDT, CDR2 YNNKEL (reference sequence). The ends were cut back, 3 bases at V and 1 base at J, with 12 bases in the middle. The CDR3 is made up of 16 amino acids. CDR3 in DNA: TGTGCCAGCAGCCACCATCCCAGGGGGAACACCGGGGAGCTGTTTTTT. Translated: CASSHHPRGNTGELFF.